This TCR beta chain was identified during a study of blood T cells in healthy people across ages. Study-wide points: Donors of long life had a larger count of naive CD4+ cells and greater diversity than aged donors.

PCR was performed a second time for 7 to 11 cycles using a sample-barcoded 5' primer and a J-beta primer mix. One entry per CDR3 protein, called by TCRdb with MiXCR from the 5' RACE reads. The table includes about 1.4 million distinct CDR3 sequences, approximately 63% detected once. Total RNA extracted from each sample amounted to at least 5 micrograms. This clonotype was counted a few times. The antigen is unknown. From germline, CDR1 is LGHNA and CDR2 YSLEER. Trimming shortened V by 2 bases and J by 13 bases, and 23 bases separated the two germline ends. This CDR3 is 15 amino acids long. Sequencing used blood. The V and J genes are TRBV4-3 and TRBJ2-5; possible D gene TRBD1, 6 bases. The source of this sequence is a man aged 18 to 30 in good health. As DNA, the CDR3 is TGCGCCAGCAGCCAATCTTTGGACAGTGCAAAGGGATGGTACTTC. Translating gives CASSQSLDSAKGWYF.